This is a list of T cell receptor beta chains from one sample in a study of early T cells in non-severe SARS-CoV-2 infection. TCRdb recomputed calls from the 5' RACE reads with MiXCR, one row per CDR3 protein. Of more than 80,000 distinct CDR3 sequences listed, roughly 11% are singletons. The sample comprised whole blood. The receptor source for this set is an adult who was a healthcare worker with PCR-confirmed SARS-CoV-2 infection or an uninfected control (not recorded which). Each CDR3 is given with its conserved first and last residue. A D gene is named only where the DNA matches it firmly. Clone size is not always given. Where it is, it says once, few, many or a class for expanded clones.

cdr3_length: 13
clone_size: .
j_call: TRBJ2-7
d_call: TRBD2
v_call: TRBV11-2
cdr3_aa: CASSLVQREAQYF
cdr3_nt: TGTGCCAGCAGCTTAGTCCAGCGGGAAGCGCAGTACTTC

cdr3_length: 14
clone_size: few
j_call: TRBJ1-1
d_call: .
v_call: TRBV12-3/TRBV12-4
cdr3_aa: CASTALGQGTEAFF
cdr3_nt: TGTGCCAGCACCGCCTTGGGCCAGGGGACTGAAGCTTTCTTT

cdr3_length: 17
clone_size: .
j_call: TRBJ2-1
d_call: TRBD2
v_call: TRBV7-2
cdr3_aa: CASSPISGGRSYNEQFF
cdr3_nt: TGTGCCAGCAGCCCTATAAGCGGGGGCCGCTCCTACAATGAGCAGTTCTTC

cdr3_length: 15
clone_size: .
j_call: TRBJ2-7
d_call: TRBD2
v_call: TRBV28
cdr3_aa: CASSGIAGGSYEQYF
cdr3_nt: TGTGCCAGCAGTGGCATAGCGGGTGGTTCCTACGAGCAGTACTTC

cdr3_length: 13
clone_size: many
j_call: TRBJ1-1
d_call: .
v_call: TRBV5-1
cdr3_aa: CASSGFENTEAFF
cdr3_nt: TGCGCCAGCAGCGGGTTCGAGAACACTGAAGCTTTCTTT

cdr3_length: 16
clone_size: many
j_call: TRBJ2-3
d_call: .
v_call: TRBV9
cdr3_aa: CASSVQIGGWKDTQYF
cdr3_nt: TGTGCCAGCAGCGTTCAAATAGGGGGATGGAAAGATACGCAGTATTTT

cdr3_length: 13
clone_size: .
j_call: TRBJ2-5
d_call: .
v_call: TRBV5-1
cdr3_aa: CASRLGARETQYF
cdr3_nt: TGCGCCAGCAGACTTGGAGCCCGAGAGACCCAGTACTTC

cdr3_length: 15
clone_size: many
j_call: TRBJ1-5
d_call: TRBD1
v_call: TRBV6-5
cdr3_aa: CASSSGTGDGQPQHF
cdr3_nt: TGTGCCAGCAGTTCCGGGACAGGGGATGGTCAGCCCCAGCATTTT

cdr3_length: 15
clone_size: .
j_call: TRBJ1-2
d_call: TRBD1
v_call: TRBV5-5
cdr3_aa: CASSLDRGINYGYTF
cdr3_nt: TGTGCCAGCAGCTTGGACAGGGGCATAAACTATGGCTACACCTTC

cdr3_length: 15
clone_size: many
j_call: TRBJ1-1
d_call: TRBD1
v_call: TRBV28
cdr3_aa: CASSFLARGHTEAFF
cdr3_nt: TGTGCCAGCAGTTTTCTAGCCAGGGGGCACACTGAAGCTTTCTTT

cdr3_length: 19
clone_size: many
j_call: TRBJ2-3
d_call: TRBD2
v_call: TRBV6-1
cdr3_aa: CASSEETSQRGVPIYTQYF
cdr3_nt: TGTGCCAGCAGTGAAGAGACTTCCCAGCGGGGGGTCCCTATTTATACGCAGTATTTT

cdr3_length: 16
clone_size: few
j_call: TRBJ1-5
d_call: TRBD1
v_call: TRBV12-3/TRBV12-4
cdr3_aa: CASSLRQGLSNQPQHF
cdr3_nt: TGTGCCAGCAGCCTGAGACAGGGTCTTAGCAATCAGCCCCAGCATTTT

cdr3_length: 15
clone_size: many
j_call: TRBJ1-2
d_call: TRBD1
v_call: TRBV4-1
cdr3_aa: CASSRDRTTNYGYTF
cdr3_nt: TGCGCCAGCAGCCGGGACAGGACGACTAACTATGGCTACACCTTC

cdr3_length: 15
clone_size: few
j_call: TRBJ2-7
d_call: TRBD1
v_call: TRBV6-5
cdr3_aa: CASSSGQGRTYEQYF
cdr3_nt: TGTGCCAGCAGTTCGGGACAGGGGAGGACCTACGAGCAGTACTTC

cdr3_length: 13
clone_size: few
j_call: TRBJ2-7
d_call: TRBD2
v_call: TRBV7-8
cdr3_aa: CASSFVGTNEQYF
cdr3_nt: TGTGCCAGCAGCTTTGTAGGGACTAACGAGCAGTACTTC

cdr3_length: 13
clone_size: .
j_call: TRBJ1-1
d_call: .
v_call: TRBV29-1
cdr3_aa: CSVAGGTDTEAFF
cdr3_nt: TGCAGCGTTGCGGGGGGAACCGACACTGAAGCTTTCTTT

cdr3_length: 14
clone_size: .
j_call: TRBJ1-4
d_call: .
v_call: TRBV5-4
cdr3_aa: CASSFGRAGEKLFF
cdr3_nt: TGTGCCAGCAGCTTCGGCAGGGCTGGTGAAAAACTGTTTTTT

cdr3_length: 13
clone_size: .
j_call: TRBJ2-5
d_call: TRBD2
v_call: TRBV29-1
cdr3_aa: CSVFKGSGGIQYF
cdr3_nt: TGCAGCGTTTTCAAAGGCTCCGGGGGGATCCAGTACTTC

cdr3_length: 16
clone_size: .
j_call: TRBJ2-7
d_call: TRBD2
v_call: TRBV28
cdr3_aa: CASSLQREVVGYEQYF
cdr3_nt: TGTGCCAGCAGTTTACAGCGGGAGGTGGTAGGGTACGAGCAGTACTTC

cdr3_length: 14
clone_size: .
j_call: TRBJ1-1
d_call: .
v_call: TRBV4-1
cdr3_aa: CASSQLTANTEAFF
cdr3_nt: TGCGCCAGCAGCCAATTAACGGCGAACACTGAAGCTTTCTTT